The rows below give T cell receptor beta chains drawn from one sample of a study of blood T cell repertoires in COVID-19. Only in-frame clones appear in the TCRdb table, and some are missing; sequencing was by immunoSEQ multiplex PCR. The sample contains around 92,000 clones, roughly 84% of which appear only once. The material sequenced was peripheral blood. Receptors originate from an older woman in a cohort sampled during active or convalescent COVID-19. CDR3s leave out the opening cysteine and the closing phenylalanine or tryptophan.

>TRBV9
ASSAGTGGNTIY
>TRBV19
ASRNRGSSGANVLT
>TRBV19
ASSIAGLTASTDTQY
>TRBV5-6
ASSSGLAGGRYNEQF
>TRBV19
ASSIDRSGNTIY
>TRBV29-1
SVGGANTEAF
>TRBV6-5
ASRTQGFASDGAF
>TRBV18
ASSPAGPPRDIQY
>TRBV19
ASGAHVGAGRNEQY
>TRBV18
ASSRDRGDQPQH
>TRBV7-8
ASSLGISGISYEQY
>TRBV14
ASSQGLGQGAYEQY
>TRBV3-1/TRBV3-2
ASSQSGQRMNTEAF
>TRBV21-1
ASSTPIAGTGRSEQF
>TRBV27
ASSLSSGASSGANVLT
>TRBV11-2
ASSLKQGIGEKLF
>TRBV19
ASSVGTGRTGELF
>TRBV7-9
ASTPRGEKLF
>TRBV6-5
ASSTGNQPQH
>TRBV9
ASSVAPVNSPLH
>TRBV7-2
ASSLPITEAF
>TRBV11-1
ASSPRGWGYT
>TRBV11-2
ASSEMIAKNIQY
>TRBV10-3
AISESSGGRANYGYT
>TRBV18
ASSPISSSSYNSPLH
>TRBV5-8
ASNQGASGNTIY
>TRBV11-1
ASTVSGGDEKLF
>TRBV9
ASSVGQNSNQPQH
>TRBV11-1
ASSQRGLATEQY
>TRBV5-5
ASSLASEGGGYT
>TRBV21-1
ASSKPARGYGSNQPQH
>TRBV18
ASSPGQEPSYEQY
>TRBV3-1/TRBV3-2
ASSPQAGWGYT
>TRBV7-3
ASSFDRGGLSSYEQY
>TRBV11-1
ASSLTSSEQY
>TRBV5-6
ASSPRGQGNTEAF
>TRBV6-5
ASSYGQGVNTEAF
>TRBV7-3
ASSLTPGLENTEAF
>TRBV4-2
ASSQTGTDTQY
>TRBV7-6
ASSSGNQPQH
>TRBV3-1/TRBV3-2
ASSQLDRANYGYT
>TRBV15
ATSRDERFGANVLT
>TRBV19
ASTPVPGQGRREQF
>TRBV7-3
ASSLTRQETQY
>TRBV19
ASSHLGQGHSNQPQH
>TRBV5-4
ASSLGAGTGEEQF